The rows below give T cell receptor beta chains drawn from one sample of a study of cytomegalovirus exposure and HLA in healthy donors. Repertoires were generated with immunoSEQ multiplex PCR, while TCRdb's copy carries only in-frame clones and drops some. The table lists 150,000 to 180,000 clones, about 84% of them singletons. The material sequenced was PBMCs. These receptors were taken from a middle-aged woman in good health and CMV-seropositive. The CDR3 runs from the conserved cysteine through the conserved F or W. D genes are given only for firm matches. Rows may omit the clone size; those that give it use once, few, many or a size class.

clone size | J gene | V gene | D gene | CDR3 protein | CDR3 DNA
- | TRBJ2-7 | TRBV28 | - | CASSLRDIEQYF | TGTGCCAGCAGCCTACGGGACATCGAGCAGTACTTC
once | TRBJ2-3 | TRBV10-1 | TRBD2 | CASSPGGLAGADTQYF | TGCGCCAGCAGTCCCGGGGGACTAGCGGGAGCAGATACGCAGTATTTT
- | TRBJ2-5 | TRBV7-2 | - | CASSSYPQEGKTQYF | TGTGCCAGCAGCTCGTACCCTCAGGAGGGAAAGACCCAGTACTTC
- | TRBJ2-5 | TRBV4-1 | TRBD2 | CASSPGRGADGTQYF | TGCGCCAGCAGCCCGGGGCGGGGGGCTGACGGGACCCAGTACTTC
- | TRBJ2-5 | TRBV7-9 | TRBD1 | CASSPDRGGQETQYF | TGTGCCAGCAGCCCGGACAGGGGAGGCCAAGAGACCCAGTACTTC
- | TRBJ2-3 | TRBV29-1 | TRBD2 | CSVEVEGRGTDTQYF | TGCAGCGTTGAAGTTGAGGGGAGGGGCACAGATACGCAGTATTTT
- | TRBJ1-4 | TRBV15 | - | CATSRAGGIGEKLFF | TGTGCCACCAGCAGAGCGGGGGGGATCGGCGAAAAACTGTTTTTT
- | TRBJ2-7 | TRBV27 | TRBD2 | CASSLTPPSSGRYEQYF | TGTGCCAGCAGTCTAACCCCCCCCTCTAGCGGGAGATACGAGCAGTACTTC
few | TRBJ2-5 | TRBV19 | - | CASSITGQETQYF | TGTGCCAGTTCTATTACAGGACAAGAGACCCAGTACTTC
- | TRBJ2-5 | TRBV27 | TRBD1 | CASSLGDRAQETQYF | TGTGCCAGCAGTTTAGGGGACAGGGCCCAAGAGACCCAGTACTTC
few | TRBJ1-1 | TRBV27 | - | CASRTARRNTEAFF | TGTGCCAGCAGGACGGCCAGGCGGAACACTGAAGCTTTCTTT
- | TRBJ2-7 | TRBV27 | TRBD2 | CASRASGTLYEQYF | TGTGCCAGCAGAGCTAGCGGGACCCTCTACGAGCAGTACTTC
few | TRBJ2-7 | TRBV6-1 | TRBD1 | CASRGPGQGSEQYF | TGTGCCAGCAGGGGTCCGGGACAGGGAAGCGAGCAGTACTTC
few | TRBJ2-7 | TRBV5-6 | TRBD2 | CASSLTAGENEQYF | TGTGCCAGCAGCTTGACGGCGGGAGAGAACGAGCAGTACTTC
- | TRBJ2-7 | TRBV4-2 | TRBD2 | CASSQEGTNIPYEQYF | TGTGCCAGCAGCCAAGAAGGGACTAATATTCCCTACGAGCAGTACTTC
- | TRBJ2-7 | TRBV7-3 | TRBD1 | CASSFENRDRVSYEQYF | TGTGCCAGCAGCTTCGAAAACCGGGACAGAGTCTCCTACGAGCAGTACTTC
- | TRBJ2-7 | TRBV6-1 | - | CASRELSGAPYEQYF | TGTGCCAGCAGGGAATTAAGCGGTGCTCCCTACGAGCAGTACTTC
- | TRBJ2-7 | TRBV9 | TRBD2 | CASSVDSSGNYEQYF | TGTGCCAGCAGCGTAGATTCTAGCGGAAACTACGAGCAGTACTTC
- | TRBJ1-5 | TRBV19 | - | CASSAQVLTGAHSNQPQHF | TGTGCCAGTAGTGCCCAGGTCCTGACAGGCGCACATAGCAATCAGCCCCAGCATTTT
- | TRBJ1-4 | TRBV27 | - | CASSLLTPGITNEKLFF | TGTGCCAGCAGTTTACTTACCCCCGGGATAACTAATGAAAAACTGTTTTTT
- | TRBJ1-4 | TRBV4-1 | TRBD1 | CASVPIPGQRNEKLFF | TGCGCCAGCGTCCCGATTCCGGGACAGCGAAATGAAAAACTGTTTTTT
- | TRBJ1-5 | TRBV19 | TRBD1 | CASSIGGTGVRNQPQHF | TGTGCCAGTAGTATAGGAGGGACAGGGGTTCGCAATCAGCCCCAGCATTTT
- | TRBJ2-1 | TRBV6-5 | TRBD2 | CASSYVFGLANEQFF | TGTGCCAGCAGTTACGTTTTCGGACTAGCGAATGAGCAGTTCTTC
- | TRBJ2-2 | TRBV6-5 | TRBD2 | CASSYRTSGSTGELFF | TGTGCCAGCAGTTACCGGACTAGCGGGAGCACCGGGGAGCTGTTTTTT
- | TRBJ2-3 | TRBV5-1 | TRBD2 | CASSLAGEADTQYF | TGCGCCAGCAGTTTAGCGGGAGAGGCAGATACGCAGTATTTT
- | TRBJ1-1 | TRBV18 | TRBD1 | CASSLTGDPNTEAFF | TGTGCCAGCTCACTCACAGGGGACCCGAACACTGAAGCTTTCTTT
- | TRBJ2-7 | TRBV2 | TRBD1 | CASRDPGQGNEQYF | TGTGCCAGCAGGGATCCGGGACAGGGGAACGAGCAGTACTTC
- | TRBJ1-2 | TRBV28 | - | CASSPQGRNYGYTF | TGTGCCAGCAGTCCGCAGGGCAGGAACTATGGCTACACCTTC
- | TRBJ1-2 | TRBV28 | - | CASSSGGSLNYGYTF | TGTGCCAGCAGTTCGGGGGGGTCCCTTAACTATGGCTACACCTTC
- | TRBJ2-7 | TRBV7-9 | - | CASSLEVSSYEQYF | TGTGCCAGCAGCTTAGAAGTCAGCTCCTACGAGCAGTACTTC
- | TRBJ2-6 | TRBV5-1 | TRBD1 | CASSLVTGQGLSGANVLTF | TGCGCCAGCAGCTTGGTGACGGGACAGGGGTTATCTGGGGCCAACGTCCTGACTTTC